The rows below give T cell receptor beta chains drawn from one sample of a study of identifying expanded T cells in peripheral blood. Libraries were prepared by immunoSEQ multiplex PCR; TCRdb keeps only in-frame clonotypes and omits some of them. Of around 100,000 clones in the sample, roughly 88% are singletons; the top ten hold less than 15%. What was sequenced was blood. These receptors all stem from a person between 18 and 75 years old in good health. Both conserved end residues are trimmed from each CDR3.

>TRBJ1-1|TRBV10-3
AISESGGAEAF
>TRBJ2-1|TRBV5-1
ASSSGSAGVQF
>TRBJ1-1|TRBV7-9
ASSLDGAGLNTEAF
>TRBJ2-6|TRBV19
ASCTGPGANVLT
>TRBJ1-1|TRBV29-1
SVADSRYTEAF
>TRBJ1-1|TRBV5-1
ASSWGANTEAF
>TRBJ1-2|TRBV11-2
ASSSRLLLYGYT
>TRBJ2-7|TRBV27
ASTTLGAALNEQY
>TRBJ1-6|TRBV7-2
ASSFWGPTYNSPLH
>TRBJ2-2|TRBV29-1
SVVGGFTGELF
>TRBJ2-2|TRBV7-3
ASSHGGQNTGELF
>TRBJ1-2|TRBV7-2
ASSPGTAANYGYT
>TRBJ1-4|TRBV7-6
ASSVNSATNEKLF
>TRBJ2-7|TRBV13
ASSLPGSYEQY
>TRBJ2-2|TRBV4-1
ASSQEGLAGNTGELF
>TRBJ2-1|TRBV7-9
ASSLGVFGDEQF
>TRBJ1-2|TRBV7-2
ASSATDYGYT
>TRBJ2-5|TRBV28
ASRGISGRVLRGSAETQY
>TRBJ2-1|TRBV2
ASSEAPGQGGPNSYNEQF
>TRBJ2-3|TRBV6-1
ASSEVSAARDTQY
>TRBJ1-5|TRBV7-9
ASSSTGANQPQH
>TRBJ1-5|TRBV28
ASSLSPGQGIQPQH
>TRBJ1-1|TRBV5-1
AGRTGEENTEAF
>TRBJ2-2|TRBV7-9
ASSLAGASGELF
>TRBJ1-2|TRBV28
ASRETGLLYGYT
>TRBJ1-5|TRBV7-8
ASSLEGQLFSNQPQH
>TRBJ2-7|TRBV4-1
ASSQAAGAYEQY
>TRBJ2-1|TRBV6-5
ASSYSGGGREQF
>TRBJ2-7|TRBV25-1
ASSDRSLPRAHEQY